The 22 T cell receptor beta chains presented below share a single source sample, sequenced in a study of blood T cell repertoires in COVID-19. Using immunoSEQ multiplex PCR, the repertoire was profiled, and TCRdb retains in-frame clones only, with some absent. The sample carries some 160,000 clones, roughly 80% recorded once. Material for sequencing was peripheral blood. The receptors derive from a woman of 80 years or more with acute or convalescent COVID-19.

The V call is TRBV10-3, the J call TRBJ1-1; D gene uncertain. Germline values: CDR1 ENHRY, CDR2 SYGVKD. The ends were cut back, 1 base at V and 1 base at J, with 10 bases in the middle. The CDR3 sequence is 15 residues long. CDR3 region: CAISELRLTNTEAFF. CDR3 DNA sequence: TGTGCCATCAGTGAGTTGAGGTTGACGAACACTGAAGCTTTCTTT.

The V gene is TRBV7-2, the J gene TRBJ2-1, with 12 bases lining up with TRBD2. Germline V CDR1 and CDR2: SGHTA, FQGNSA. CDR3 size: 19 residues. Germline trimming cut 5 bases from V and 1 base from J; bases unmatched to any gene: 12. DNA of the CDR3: TGTGCCAGCAGCCCCCACACCTCGACTAGCGGGAGTTCCTACAATGAGCAGTTCTTC. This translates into CASSPHTSTSGSSYNEQFF.

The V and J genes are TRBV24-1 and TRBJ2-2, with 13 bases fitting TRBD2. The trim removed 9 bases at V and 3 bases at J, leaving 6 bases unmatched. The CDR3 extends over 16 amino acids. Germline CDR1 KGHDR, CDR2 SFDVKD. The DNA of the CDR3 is TGTGCCACCGAACTAGCGGGGGGGCCCGACACCGGGGAGCTGTTTTTT. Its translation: CATELAGGPDTGELFF.

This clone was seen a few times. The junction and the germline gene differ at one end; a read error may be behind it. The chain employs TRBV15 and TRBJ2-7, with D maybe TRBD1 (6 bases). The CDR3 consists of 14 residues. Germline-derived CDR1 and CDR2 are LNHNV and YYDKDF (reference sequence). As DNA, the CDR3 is TGTGCCACCAGCAGCCGGGACACCAAACGGCACTTAAACTTC. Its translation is CATSSRDTKRHLNF.

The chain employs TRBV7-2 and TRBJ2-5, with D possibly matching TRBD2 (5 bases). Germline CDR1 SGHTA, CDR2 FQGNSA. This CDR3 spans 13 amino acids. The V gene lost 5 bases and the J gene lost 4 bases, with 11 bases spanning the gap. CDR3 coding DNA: TGTGCCAGCAGCACTAGAGTCGCAGAGACCCAGTACTTC. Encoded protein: CASSTRVAETQYF. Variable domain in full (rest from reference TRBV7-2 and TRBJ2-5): GAGVSQSPSNKVTEKGKDVELRCDPISGHTALYWYRQSLGQGLEFLIYFQGNSAPDKSGLPSDRFSAERTGGSVSTLTIQRTQQEDSAVYLCASSTRVAETQYFGPGTRLLVL.

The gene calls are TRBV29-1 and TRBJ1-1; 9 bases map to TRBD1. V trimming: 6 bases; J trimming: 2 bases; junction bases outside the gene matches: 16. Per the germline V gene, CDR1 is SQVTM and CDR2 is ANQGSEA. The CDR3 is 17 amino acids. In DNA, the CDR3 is TGCAGCGTAACCGAGACAGGGGGAGCAACGGCCAACACTGAAGCTTTCTTT. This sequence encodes CSVTETGGATANTEAFF. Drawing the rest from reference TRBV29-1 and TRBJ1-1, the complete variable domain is SAVISQKPSRDICQRGTSLTIQCQVDSQVTMMFWYRQQPGQSLTLIATANQGSEATYESGFVIDKFPISRPNLTFSTLTVSNMSPEDSSIYLCSVTETGGATANTEAFFGQGTRLTVV.

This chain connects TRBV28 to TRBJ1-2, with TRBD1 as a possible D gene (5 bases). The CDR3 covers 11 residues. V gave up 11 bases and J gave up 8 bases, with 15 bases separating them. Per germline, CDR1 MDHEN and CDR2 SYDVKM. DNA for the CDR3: TGTGCCGCCGGGGGGGGAGGCGGCTACACCTTC. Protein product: CAAGGGGGYTF.

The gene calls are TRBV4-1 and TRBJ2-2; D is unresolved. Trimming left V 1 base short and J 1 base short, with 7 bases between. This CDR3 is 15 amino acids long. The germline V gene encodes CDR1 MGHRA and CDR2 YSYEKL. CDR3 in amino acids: CASSQGGQNTGELFF. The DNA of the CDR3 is TGCGCCAGCAGCCAAGGAGGTCAGAACACCGGGGAGCTGTTTTTT.

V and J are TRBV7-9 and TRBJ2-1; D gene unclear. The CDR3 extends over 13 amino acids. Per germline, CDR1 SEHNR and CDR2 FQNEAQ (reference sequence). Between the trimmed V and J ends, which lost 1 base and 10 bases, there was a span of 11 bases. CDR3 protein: CASSLVGVREQFF. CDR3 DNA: TGTGCCAGCAGCTTAGTAGGCGTGAGGGAGCAGTTCTTC.

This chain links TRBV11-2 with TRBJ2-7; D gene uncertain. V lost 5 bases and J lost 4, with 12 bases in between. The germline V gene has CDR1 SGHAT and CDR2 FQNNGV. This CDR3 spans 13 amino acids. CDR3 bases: TGTGCCAGCAGCCGATACGGTTTGTACGAGCAGTACTTC. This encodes CASSRYGLYEQYF.

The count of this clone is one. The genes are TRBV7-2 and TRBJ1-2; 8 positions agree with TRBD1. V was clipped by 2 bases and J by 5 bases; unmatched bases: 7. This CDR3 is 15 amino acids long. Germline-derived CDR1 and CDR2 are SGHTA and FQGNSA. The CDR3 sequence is CASSLYRGELYGYTF. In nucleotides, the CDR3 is TGTGCCAGCAGCTTATACAGGGGGGAACTGTATGGCTACACCTTC.

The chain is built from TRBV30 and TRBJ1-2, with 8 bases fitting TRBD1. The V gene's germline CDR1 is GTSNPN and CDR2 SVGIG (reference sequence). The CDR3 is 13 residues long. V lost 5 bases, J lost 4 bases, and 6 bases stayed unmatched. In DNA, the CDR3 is TGTGCCTGGGAGGGACAGGCGATCTATGGCTACACCTTC. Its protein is CAWEGQAIYGYTF.

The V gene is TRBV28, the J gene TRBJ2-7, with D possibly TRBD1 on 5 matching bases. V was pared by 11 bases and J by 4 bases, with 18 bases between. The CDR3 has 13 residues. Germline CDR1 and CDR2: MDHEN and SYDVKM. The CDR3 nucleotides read TGTGCCGCAACAGGTGGCCTGGTGTACGAGCAGTACTTC. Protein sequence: CAATGGLVYEQYF.

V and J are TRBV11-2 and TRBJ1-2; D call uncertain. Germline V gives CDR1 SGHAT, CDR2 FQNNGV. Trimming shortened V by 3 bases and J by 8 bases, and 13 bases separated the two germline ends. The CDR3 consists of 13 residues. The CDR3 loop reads CASSFRPSGGYTF. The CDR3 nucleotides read TGTGCCAGCAGCTTTCGCCCATCGGGAGGCTACACCTTC.

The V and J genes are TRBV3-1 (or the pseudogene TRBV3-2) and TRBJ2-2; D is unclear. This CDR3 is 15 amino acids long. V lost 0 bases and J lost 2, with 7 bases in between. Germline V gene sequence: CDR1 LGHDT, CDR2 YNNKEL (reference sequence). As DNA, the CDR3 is TGTGCCAGCAGCCAAGATCAAATTAACACCGGGGAGCTGTTTTTT. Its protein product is CASSQDQINTGELFF.

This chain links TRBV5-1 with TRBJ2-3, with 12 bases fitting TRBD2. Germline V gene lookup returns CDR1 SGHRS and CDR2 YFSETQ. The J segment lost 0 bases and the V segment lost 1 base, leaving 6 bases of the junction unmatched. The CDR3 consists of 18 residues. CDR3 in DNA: TGCGCCAGCAGCTTGACACTAGCGGGGGGCACTAGCACAGATACGCAGTATTTT. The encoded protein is CASSLTLAGGTSTDTQYF.

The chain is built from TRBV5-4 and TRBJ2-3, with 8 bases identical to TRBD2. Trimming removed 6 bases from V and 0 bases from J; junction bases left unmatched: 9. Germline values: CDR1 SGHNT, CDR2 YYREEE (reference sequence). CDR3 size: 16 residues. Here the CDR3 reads CASNSGLAGSTDTQYF. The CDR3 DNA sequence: TGTGCCAGCAACTCTGGCCTAGCGGGTAGCACAGATACGCAGTATTTT.

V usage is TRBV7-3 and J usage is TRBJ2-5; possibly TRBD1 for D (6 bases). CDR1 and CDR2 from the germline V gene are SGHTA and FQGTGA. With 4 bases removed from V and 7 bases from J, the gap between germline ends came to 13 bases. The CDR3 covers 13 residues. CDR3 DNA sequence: TGTGCCAGCAGCTCCTCGCCACAGGGGACCCAGTACTTC. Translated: CASSSSPQGTQYF.

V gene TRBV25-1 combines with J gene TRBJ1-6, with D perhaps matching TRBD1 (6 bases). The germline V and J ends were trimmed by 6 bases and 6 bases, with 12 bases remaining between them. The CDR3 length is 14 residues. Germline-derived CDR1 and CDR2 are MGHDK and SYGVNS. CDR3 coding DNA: TGTGCCAGCAGCGGAACAGGGACTAATTCACCCCTCCACTTT. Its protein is CASSGTGTNSPLHF.

CDR3: CASRPGLAGARNYNEQFF. As DNA, the CDR3 is TGTGCCAGCAGGCCGGGACTAGCGGGAGCCCGAAACTACAATGAGCAGTTCTTC. The chain has TRBV6-9 and TRBJ2-1; 14 nucleotides match TRBD2. V shed 6 bases, J shed 3 bases, and the junction held 10 bases outside the gene matches. The CDR3 loop spans 18 amino acids. Germline CDR1 reads MNHGY; CDR2 reads SVAAGI.

The CDR3 region is CASSEFRGGTYGYTF. The CDR3 DNA follows: TGTGCCAGCAGTGAATTTAGAGGGGGAACCTATGGCTACACCTTC. The genes are TRBV2 and TRBJ1-2; possible D gene TRBD1, 6 bases. The CDR3 is made up of 15 amino acids. Germline V gene sequence: CDR1 SNHLY, CDR2 FYNNEI. The V end lost 2 bases, the J end lost 4 bases, and 14 bases lay between the germline ends.

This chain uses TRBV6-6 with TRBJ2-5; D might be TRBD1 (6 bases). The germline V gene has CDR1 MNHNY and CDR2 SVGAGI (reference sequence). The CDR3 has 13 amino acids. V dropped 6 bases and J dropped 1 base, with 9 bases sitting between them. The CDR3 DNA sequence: TGTGCCAGCAGCGGACAGTTCCAAGAGACCCAGTACTTC. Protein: CASSGQFQETQYF.